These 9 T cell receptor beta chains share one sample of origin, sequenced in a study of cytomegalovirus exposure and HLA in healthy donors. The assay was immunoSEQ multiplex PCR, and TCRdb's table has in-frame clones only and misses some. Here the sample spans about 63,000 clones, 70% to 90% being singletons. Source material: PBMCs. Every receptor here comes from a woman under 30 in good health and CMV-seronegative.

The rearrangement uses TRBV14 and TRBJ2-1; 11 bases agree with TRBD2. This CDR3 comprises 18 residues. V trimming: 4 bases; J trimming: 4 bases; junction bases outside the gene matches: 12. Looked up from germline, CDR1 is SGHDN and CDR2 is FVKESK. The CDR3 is CASSPWLAGGSGYNEQFF. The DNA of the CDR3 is TGTGCCAGCAGCCCTTGGCTAGCGGGGGGATCGGGTTACAATGAGCAGTTCTTC.

CDR3 coding DNA: TGTGCCATCAGCCCTAGACAGGGGAATTACGAGCAGTACTTC. Its protein product is CAISPRQGNYEQYF. This chain connects TRBV10-3 to TRBJ2-7; TRBD1 matches at 8 bases. Trimming cost V 6 bases and J 4 bases; bases outside gene matches: 8. The CDR3 sequence is 14 residues long. Germline V gives CDR1 ENHRY, CDR2 SYGVKD.

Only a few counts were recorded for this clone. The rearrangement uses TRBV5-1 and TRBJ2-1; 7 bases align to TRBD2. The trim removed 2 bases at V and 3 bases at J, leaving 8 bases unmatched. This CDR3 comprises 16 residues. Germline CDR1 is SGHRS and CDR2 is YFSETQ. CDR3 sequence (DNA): TGCGCCAGCAGCTTCCTAGCGGTGGGAAACTACAATGAGCAGTTCTTC. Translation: CASSFLAVGNYNEQFF.

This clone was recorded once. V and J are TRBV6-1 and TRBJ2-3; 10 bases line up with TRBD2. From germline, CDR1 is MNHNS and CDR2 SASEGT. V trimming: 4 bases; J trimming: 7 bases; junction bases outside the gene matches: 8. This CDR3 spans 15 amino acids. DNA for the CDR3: TGTGCCAGCAGTGTAGGTCTAGCGGGAGTAAATACGCAGTATTTT. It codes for CASSVGLAGVNTQYF.

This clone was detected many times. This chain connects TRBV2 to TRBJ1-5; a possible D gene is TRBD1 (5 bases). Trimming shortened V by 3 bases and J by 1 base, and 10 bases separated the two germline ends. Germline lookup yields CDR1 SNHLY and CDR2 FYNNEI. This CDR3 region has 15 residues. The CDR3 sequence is CASSETAGSNQPQHF. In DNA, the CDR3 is TGTGCCAGCAGTGAGACAGCCGGGAGCAATCAGCCCCAGCATTTT.

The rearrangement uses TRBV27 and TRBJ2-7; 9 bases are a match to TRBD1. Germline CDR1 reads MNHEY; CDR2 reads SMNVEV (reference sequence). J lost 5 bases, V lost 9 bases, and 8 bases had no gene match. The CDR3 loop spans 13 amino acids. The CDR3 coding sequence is TGTGCCAGTCAGTCCGGGACAGGGCACGAGCAGTACTTC. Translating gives CASQSGTGHEQYF.

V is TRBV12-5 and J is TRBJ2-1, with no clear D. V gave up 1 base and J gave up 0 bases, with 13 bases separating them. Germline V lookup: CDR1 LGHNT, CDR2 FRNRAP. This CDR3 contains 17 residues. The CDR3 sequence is CASGLGISASSYNEQFF. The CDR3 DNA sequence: TGTGCTAGTGGTTTGGGGATCAGTGCTAGCTCCTACAATGAGCAGTTCTTC. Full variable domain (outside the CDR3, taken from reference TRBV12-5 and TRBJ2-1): DARVTQTPRHKVTEMGQEVTMRCQPILGHNTVFWYRQTMMQGLELLAYFRNRAPLDDSGMPKDRFSAEMPDATLATLKIQPSEPRDSAVYFCASGLGISASSYNEQFFGPGTRLTVL.

The CDR3 nucleotides read TGTGCCAGCAGTTACTCAGCGGGGGGGCCGGACGAGCAGTACTTC. Encoded protein: CASSYSAGGPDEQYF. The V gene is TRBV6-6, the J gene TRBJ2-7; 10 bases line up with TRBD2. The CDR3 covers 15 residues. The trim removed 0 bases at V and 5 bases at J, leaving 4 bases unmatched. CDR1 is MNHNY, CDR2 SVGAGI, per germline (reference sequence).

The CDR3: CASSEAGGVWYGYTF. The CDR3 region has the DNA TGTGCCAGCAGTGAAGCTGGGGGGGTATGGTATGGCTACACCTTC. The chain has TRBV2 and TRBJ1-2; possibly TRBD1 for D (5 bases). V gave up 0 bases and J gave up 5 bases, with 13 bases separating them. This CDR3 contains 15 residues. Per germline, CDR1 SNHLY and CDR2 FYNNEI.